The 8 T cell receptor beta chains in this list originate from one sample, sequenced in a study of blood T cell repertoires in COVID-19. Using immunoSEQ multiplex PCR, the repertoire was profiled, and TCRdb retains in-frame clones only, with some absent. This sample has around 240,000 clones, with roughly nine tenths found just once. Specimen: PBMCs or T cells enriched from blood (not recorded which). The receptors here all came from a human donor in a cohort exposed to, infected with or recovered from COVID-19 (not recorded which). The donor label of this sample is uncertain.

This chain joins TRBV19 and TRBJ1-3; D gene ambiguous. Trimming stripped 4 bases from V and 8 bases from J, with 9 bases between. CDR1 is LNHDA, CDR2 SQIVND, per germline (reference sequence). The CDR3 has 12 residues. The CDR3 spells CASSSQEYTIYF. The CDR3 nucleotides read TGTGCCAGTAGTAGCCAGGAATACACCATATATTTT.

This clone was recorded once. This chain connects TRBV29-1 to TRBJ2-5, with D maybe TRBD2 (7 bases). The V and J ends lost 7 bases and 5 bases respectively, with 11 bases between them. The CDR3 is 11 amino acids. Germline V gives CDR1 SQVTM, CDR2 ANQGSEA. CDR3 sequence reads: CSARGAETQYF. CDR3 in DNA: TGCAGCGCCCGGGGGGCGGAGACCCAGTACTTC.

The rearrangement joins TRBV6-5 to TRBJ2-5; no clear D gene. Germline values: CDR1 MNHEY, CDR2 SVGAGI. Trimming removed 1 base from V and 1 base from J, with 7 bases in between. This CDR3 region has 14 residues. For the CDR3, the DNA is TGTGCCAGCAGTTACTGGGCAGGCCAAGAGACCCAGTACTTC. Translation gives CASSYWAGQETQYF.

The chain's CDR3 is CASSPWEGVEEKLFF. CDR3 coding DNA: TGCGCCAGCAGCCCCTGGGAGGGGGTGGAGGAAAAACTGTTTTTT. The chain couples TRBV5-1 to TRBJ1-4; weak D call: TRBD1 (6 bases). Germline values: CDR1 SGHRS, CDR2 YFSETQ. This CDR3 is built from 15 residues. Trimming took 4 bases from V and 8 from J, leaving 18 bases between them.

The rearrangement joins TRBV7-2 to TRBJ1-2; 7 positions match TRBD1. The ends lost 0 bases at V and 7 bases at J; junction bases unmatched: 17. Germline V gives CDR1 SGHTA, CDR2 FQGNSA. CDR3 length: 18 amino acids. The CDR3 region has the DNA TGTGCCAGCAGCTTAGCAGGGGGCGGCTGGATTGAGGACTCTGGCTACACCTTC. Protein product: CASSLAGGGWIEDSGYTF.

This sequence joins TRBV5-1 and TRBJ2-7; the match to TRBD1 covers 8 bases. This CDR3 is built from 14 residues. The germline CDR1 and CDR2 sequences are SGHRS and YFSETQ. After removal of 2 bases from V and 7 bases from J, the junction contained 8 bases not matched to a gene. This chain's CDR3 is CASSFGGTGSEQYF. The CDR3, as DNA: TGCGCCAGCAGCTTTGGGGGGACAGGCTCTGAGCAGTACTTC.

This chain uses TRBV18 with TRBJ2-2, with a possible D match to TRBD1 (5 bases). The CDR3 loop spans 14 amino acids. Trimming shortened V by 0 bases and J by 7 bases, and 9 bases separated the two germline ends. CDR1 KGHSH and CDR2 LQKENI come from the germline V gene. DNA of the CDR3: TGTGCCAGCTCACCACCGCCCAGGGACGGGGAGCTGTTTTTT. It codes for CASSPPPRDGELFF.

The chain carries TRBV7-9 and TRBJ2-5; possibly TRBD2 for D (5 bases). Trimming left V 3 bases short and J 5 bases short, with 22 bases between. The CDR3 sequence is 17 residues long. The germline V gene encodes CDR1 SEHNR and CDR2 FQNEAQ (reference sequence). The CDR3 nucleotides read TGTGCCAGCAGCTTCGGGTTTGGGCGGGCGAATGCGGAGACCCAGTACTTC. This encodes CASSFGFGRANAETQYF.